Listed below are T cell receptor beta chains from one sample, sequenced in a study of T cell repertoires in cytomegalovirus infection. TCRdb fed the reads into MiXCR, producing one record per CDR3 protein. In the table there are approximately 500,000 distinct CDR3 sequences, more than 15% of which are singletons. Input material: CD8+ T cells from PBMCs. These receptor sequences come from a human donor in good health (CMV status not recorded). Some clones in this sample may be carry-over from other donors' samples. The conserved cysteine and the conserved F or W are not part of the CDR3 here.

J | V | CDR3
TRBJ1-5 | TRBV6-6 | APAGSLYQPQH
TRBJ1-4 | TRBV6-1 | ASRGDRELPTNEKLF
TRBJ1-5 | TRBV11-2 | ASSLEGRGSQPQH
TRBJ2-7 | TRBV7-2 | ASRLDRGYEQY
TRBJ1-1 | TRBV5-1 | ASSPGQGAF
TRBJ1-2 | TRBV6-5 | DSSYSIRGDGYT
TRBJ2-3 | TRBV11-2 | ASSLEGTSGEVDTQY
TRBJ1-1 | TRBV27 | ASSFPGGAEAF
TRBJ2-7 | TRBV30 | AWSVVGTGDYEQY
TRBJ1-6 | TRBV7-9 | ASSSTVSPLH
TRBJ2-1 | TRBV10-3 | AISELTAGGPHEQF
TRBJ2-5 | TRBV6-6 | ASGPGGVGTQETQY
TRBJ2-7 | TRBV25-1 | ASTGAGEQY
TRBJ1-2 | TRBV28 | ASSGIPRGSGYT
TRBJ1-1 | TRBV19 | ASSDAALNTEAF
TRBJ2-3 | TRBV19 | ASSIGLTDTQY